The T cell receptor (beta chain) described here comes from a study of vaccination and CD4 T cells after COVID-19 (dated by TCRdb to the early 2020s). Background on the whole study: Every convalescent patient had a positive nasal swab PCR test for SARS-CoV-2, with mild disease in eight to ten patients and severe disease in one. Six males and four females were included in the convalescent cohort, with two Hispanic individuals, seven Caucasians, two Asians and one multiracial person represented. Participants got two doses of the Pfizer-BioNTech BNT162b2 vaccine (n=8) or two doses of the Moderna mRNA-1273 vaccine (n=2). Post-COVID blood samples from convalescent patients were collected a median of about 100 days after diagnosis, with a range of 35 to 161 days. Post-vaccine blood samples were taken a median of roughly 75 days after the second vaccine dose, with a range of 14 to 241 days. Culture stimuli were overlapping spike peptide pools from SARS-CoV-2 and from the common cold coronaviruses HCoV-NL63, HCoV-OC43 and HCoV-229E. Control cultures received a CEFX viral epitope pool as the positive control, an HIV-1 Nef peptide pool as the negative control, or no peptide. In 10 COVID-19 convalescent patients and a few infection-naive healthy vaccine recipients, researchers compared the spike-specific CD4+ TCR repertoire from before mRNA vaccination with the repertoire from after. Findings and caveats that apply to the study as a whole: Among convalescent patients, a median about 86% of the SARS-CoV-2-reactive clones seen after vaccination appeared only after vaccination, which suggests priming specific to the vaccine. Relatively few convalescent patients were included in the study, and early timepoints after natural infection were not analyzed. The median count of SARS-CoV-2-reactive clonotypes went up from approximately 22 after infection to a few dozen after vaccination, although the change was not significant. Nearly all vaccine-specific clones in convalescent patients (304 of 307) were mono-reactive for SARS-CoV-2 spike rather than cross-reactive with common cold coronaviruses.

Between the V and J ends, shortened by 1 base and 7 bases respectively, the junction contains 13 bases. From the germline V gene, CDR1 is SGHTA and CDR2 is FQGNSA. Its CDR3 holds 14 amino acids, cysteine through phenylalanine. Solely the CDR3 DNA is kept, with 42 bases framed from the first base. This clonotype has more than one count but fewer than ten. The specificity of this receptor is unknown. No quality values exist for individual bases; no much larger clone is one base distant. The label giving this sample's treatment or condition can be read as: roughly 11-day PBMC culture with coronavirus spike peptide pools or control peptides (ViraFEST assay). The ViraFEST assay was used in the study, in which antigen-specific T cells were expanded with peptide pools and expanded clonotypes were subsequently identified by TCR sequencing. The positive SARS-CoV-2 PCR tests of the convalescent patients were dated from March to December 2020, before the Alpha, Beta and Delta variants emerged in the United States. Each well held 2 million or so PBMCs cultured in IMDM containing approximately 5% human AB serum and approximately 9.8 IU/ml IL-2, with 8.5 to 10 ug/ml peptide pools added. On days 3 and 7, half of the culture medium was replaced with fresh IL-2-containing medium. CD4+ T cells were isolated after roughly nine days of culture through negative selection using the EasySep CD4+ T cell isolation kit. PBMCs were separated from whole blood using Ficoll-Paque Plus gradient centrifugation and then either used fresh or cryopreserved at -140C. In general, triplicate wells were set up for every culture condition.

Library preparation employed PCR. At the Johns Hopkins FTIC core, DNA from the cultured CD4+ T cells underwent TCR sequencing with the Oncomine TCR Beta short-read assay. The QIAamp micro DNA kit was used to extract genomic DNA from the cultured CD4+ T cells. The Oncomine TCR Beta libraries from cultured CD4+ T cells were pooled using unique dual indexes and then sequenced on an Illumina iSeq 100. For the original study's pipeline: Non-productive sequences were filtered out, and CDR3s that did not start with C, did not end with F or W, or were shorter than 7 amino acids were discarded. The MANAFEST web application was used to identify antigen-specific clonotypes by comparing peptide-stimulated wells against reference wells and other culture wells. For a clone to be called positive, the clone needed an FDR below 0.05, an odds ratio above 5, and a productive frequency above 0.1% in at least two of three replicate wells. A clonotype was classed as cross-reactive if the clonotype showed significant expansion both in SARS-CoV-2 spike wells and in at least one common cold coronavirus spike condition. CDR3 homology was assessed with Levenshtein distances (stringdist) and unrooted phylogenetic trees (ape) in R version 3.6.1. TCRdb trimmed public reads at Q25 via fastp, called clones via MiXCR and kept in-frame beta chains. Under each unique CDR3 protein, matching rows form one entry showing the most common genes and DNA. Clone size and V and J calls follow TCRdb, not the original study. The sample table holds around 20,000 distinct CDR3 sequences, of which 25% to 40% were seen once. 15% of the sample is taken by the ten largest.

This TCR came from a human donor with COVID-19. The sample consisted of cultured CD4+ T cells from blood. The V and J segments used are TRBV7-2 and TRBJ1-2; the D segment could be TRBD1, given 5 matching bases. The CDR3 region has the sequence CASSLGGRARGYTF. The DNA sequence is TGTGCCAGCAGCTTAGGTGGCAGGGCGCGTGGCTACACCTTC. Extended through the reference TRBV7-2 and TRBJ1-2 proteins, this CDR3 yields the full variable domain: GAGVSQSPSNKVTEKGKDVELRCDPISGHTALYWYRQSLGQGLEFLIYFQGNSAPDKSGLPSDRFSAERTGGSVSTLTIQRTQQEDSAVYLCASSLGGRARGYTFGSGTRLTVV.